Given below is one TCR beta chain in context. No antigen is known for it. No much larger clone exists at a distance of one base, and base qualities are not known. The library was made by the immunoSEQ multiplex PCR assay. For the original study's pipeline: A statistical classification framework was built for diagnosing cytomegalovirus status from the catalog of TCR beta chain sequences. TCRdb stores this immuneACCESS table with in-frame sequences only. Part of the clones is absent; in the studies checked, under half of the shortfall reflects unresolved V genes, and no reason is known for the rest. V and J calls plus clone size are reproduced from that table; the DNA served to infer D and trimming. The sample contains 150,000 to 200,000 clones, more than 75% of them found a single time. The ten biggest clones cover 2% to 3% of the sample. V and J are truncated by 1 base and 1 base respectively, leaving an intervening sequence of 17 bases. CDR1 and CDR2, looked up from the germline V gene, are LGHNA and YNFKEQ. The CDR3 runs 19 residues from the cysteine to the phenylalanine. Solely the CDR3 DNA is kept, with 57 bases framed from the first base.

The data were taken from a study of cytomegalovirus exposure and HLA in healthy donors (dated by TCRdb to between 2016 and 2019). In the study overall: The 700 or so repertoires of the first cohort and the 95 to 150 validation repertoires were produced on the same platform, according to a later analysis. The study combined high-throughput TCR immunosequencing, statistical association of individual TCRs with disease status, and machine learning to predict cytomegalovirus infection status. A separate validation cohort of 90 to 150 different subjects was used in addition to the roughly 640-subject first cohort. The study was designed to test whether signatures of past pathogen exposure could be identified by cataloging public T cell receptors.

The donors were included in the validation cohort of some 120 subjects, a group kept apart from the roughly 700-subject first cohort. Broader findings and caveats from the paper: It was suggested by the authors that the approach could potentially be generalized to other disease states and immunological phenotypes. In vitro tests confirmed that a few of the cytomegalovirus-associated TCR beta chains recognize cytomegalovirus antigens. Most TCR sequences were observed very rarely across donors, whereas some public TCRs were present in many individuals. In the study, 164 TCR beta chains were listed as associated with cytomegalovirus. Cytomegalovirus status was reported to be diagnosed by the classifier with high specificity and sensitivity in both the original and validation cohorts. Of the cluster scores, 85% to 95% were above 0 in a later analysis, which found that TCRs clustered in the first cohort also tended to co-occur in the roughly 130 validation repertoires. A later analysis lacked HLA typing for the validation cohort, so it scored co-occurrence in that cohort across all 120 repertoires.

The source of this sequence is a man aged 18-30 years in good health and CMV-seropositive. Specimen: PBMCs. The chain uses TRBV4-2 and TRBJ2-6; a weak D assignment points to TRBD2 (5 bases agree). The sequenced DNA is TGTGCCAGCAGCCAAGGTTCGGGATTGGCGGGTTCTGGGGCCAACGTCCTGACTTTC. It is translated as CASSQGSGLAGSGANVLTF.